This entry lists 20 T cell receptor beta chains sequenced from one sample in a study of CD8+ T cells in alopecia areata. Investigators isolated RNA and reverse transcribed it into cDNA to act as the sequencing template. The table came from immunoSEQ multiplex PCR; TCRdb's copy has only in-frame clones and leaves some out. Of over 150,000 clones in the sample, about 55% are singletons; the top ten hold about a tenth. The treatment was: oral pan-JAK inhibitor, 5-10 mg twice daily. The source was CD8+ T cells sorted from blood, collected at week 24, from a patient treated with tofacitinib. These receptor sequences come from a human donor with alopecia areata.

The rearrangement links TRBV27 to TRBJ2-1; 12 nucleotides line up with TRBD2. The CDR3 runs to 17 residues. Germline values: CDR1 MNHEY, CDR2 SMNVEV (reference sequence). V lost 4 bases to trimming and J lost 7 bases; unmatched junction nucleotides: 11. Here the CDR3 DNA reads TGTGCCAGCAGTTCATTAACTAGCGGGGGGCCAGGGAATGAGCAGTTCTTC. Protein: CASSSLTSGGPGNEQFF.

The CDR3 DNA reads as TGTGCCAGCAGCGAATGGGACAGGGACAATGAGCAGTTCTTC. This encodes CASSEWDRDNEQFF. V gene TRBV7-6 combines with J gene TRBJ2-1; 9 bases match TRBD1. This CDR3 is 14 amino acids long. Germline CDR1 SGHVS, CDR2 FNYEAQ. V lost 5 bases to trimming and J lost 5 bases; unmatched junction nucleotides: 4.

The gene calls are TRBV11-2 and TRBJ2-1, with D perhaps being TRBD1 or TRBD2 (5 bases each). The CDR3 contains 14 residues. The germline V gene encodes CDR1 SGHAT and CDR2 FQNNGV. V was cut by 3 bases and J by 7 bases, with 13 bases left in between. DNA for the CDR3: TGTGCCAGCAGCTTGTCCGGGGCACCAAATGAGCAGTTCTTC. It codes for CASSLSGAPNEQFF.

V gene TRBV29-1 combines with J gene TRBJ2-5, with 9 positions matching TRBD2. The CDR3 is 14 residues long. V trimming: 3 bases; J trimming: 4 bases; junction bases outside the gene matches: 6. Germline V lookup: CDR1 SQVTM, CDR2 ANQGSEA. CDR3 sequence: CSVEAGGTGETQYF. In nucleotides, the CDR3 is TGCAGCGTTGAGGCGGGGGGGACCGGAGAGACCCAGTACTTC.

This clone was seen more than once but under ten times. The CDR3 is CASSQDLVSGHETQYF. In DNA, the CDR3 is TGCGCCAGCAGCCAAGATCTGGTGTCGGGGCACGAGACCCAGTACTTC. The genes are TRBV4-3 and TRBJ2-5; D assignment may be TRBD1 or TRBD2 (5 bases each). The CDR3 consists of 16 residues. From germline, CDR1 is LGHNA and CDR2 YSLEER. V lost 0 bases and J 5 bases, leaving 16 bases between the germline ends.

There are a few counts of this clone. The J gene is TRBJ2-1, the V gene TRBV10-3; D is undetermined. Trimming pared 3 bases from V and 5 bases from J, leaving 8 bases between. The CDR3 is 13 amino acids. Germline V gene data show CDR1 as ENHRY and CDR2 as SYGVKD. The CDR3 protein is CAISELLDNEQFF. As DNA, the CDR3 is TGTGCCATCAGTGAATTGCTTGACAATGAGCAGTTCTTC.

V gene TRBV10-3 combines with J gene TRBJ1-2; TRBD1 matches at 8 bases. The CDR3 length is 16 residues. V shed 2 bases, J shed 8 bases, and the junction held 13 bases outside the gene matches. Per the germline V gene, CDR1 is ENHRY and CDR2 is SYGVKD. The CDR3 DNA sequence: TGTGCCATCAGTGAGACCCCTCCTCAGGGGGCTGGAGGCTACACCTTC. Amino acids: CAISETPPQGAGGYTF.

This chain uses TRBV2 with TRBJ2-7; 10 positions match TRBD1. The CDR3 totals 14 residues. The germline V gene has CDR1 SNHLY and CDR2 FYNNEI. J lost 4 bases, V lost 11 bases, and 11 bases had no gene match. Here the CDR3 reads CAGSPGTGVYEQYF. The CDR3 DNA follows: TGTGCCGGGTCCCCCGGGACAGGGGTGTACGAGCAGTACTTC.

This chain uses TRBV20-1 with TRBJ1-2; D not resolved. Per germline, CDR1 DFQATT and CDR2 SNEGSKA (reference sequence). The length of the CDR3 is 10 residues. V was shortened by 5 bases and J by 9 bases, with 10 bases between the two germline ends. The DNA of the CDR3 is TGCAGTGCTGATGACGGCAGCTACACCTTC. Amino acids: CSADDGSYTF.

This chain connects TRBV23-1 to TRBJ2-5; 7 bases are a match to TRBD2. TRBV23-1 is an ORF, and what it does is uncertain. With V trimmed by 8 bases and J by 0 bases, 21 bases remained unmatched. There are 19 residues in the CDR3. Here the CDR3 reads CASGPVAGLSTPYQETQYF. The DNA for the CDR3 is TGCGCCAGCGGCCCCGTAGCGGGCCTCAGCACCCCTTACCAAGAGACCCAGTACTTC.

This clone was seen a handful of times. The CDR3 nucleotides are TGTGCCTGGTCCTTGGGGGTCTCCTACAATGAGCAGTTCTTC. Its protein is CAWSLGVSYNEQFF. The chain combines TRBV30 with TRBJ2-1, with D perhaps given as TRBD1 or TRBD2 (5 bases each). The CDR3 consists of 14 residues. The V gene lost 5 bases and the J gene lost 0 bases, with 11 bases spanning the gap. Germline V lookup: CDR1 GTSNPN, CDR2 SVGIG (reference sequence).

The rearrangement joins TRBV5-6 to TRBJ1-6; D call uncertain. CDR3 length: 15 residues. CDR1 is SGHDT, CDR2 YYEEEE, per germline. Trimming left V 0 bases short and J 0 bases short, with 4 bases between. The CDR3 DNA reads TGTGCCAGCAGCTTGGTGAGCTCCTATAATTCACCCCTCCACTTT. This encodes CASSLVSSYNSPLHF.

There are a few counts of this clone. The chain couples TRBV19 to TRBJ2-2; 8 bases are shared with TRBD1. CDR1 and CDR2 from the germline V gene are LNHDA and SQIVND (reference sequence). J gave up 0 bases and V 5 bases, and 5 bases lay outside the gene matches. This CDR3 is 16 amino acids long. CDR3 nucleotides: TGTGCCAGTAGTTTACGGACAGGGTCGAACACCGGGGAGCTGTTTTTT. It translates to CASSLRTGSNTGELFF.

Only a few counts were recorded for this clone. Written as DNA, the CDR3 is TGCAGCGTTACCCGATCTTTGCAGTATTTT. Translation: CSVTRSLQYF. The chain links TRBV29-1 to TRBJ2-3; no firm D call. The CDR3 loop spans 10 amino acids. From germline, CDR1 is SQVTM and CDR2 ANQGSEA. Trimming shortened V by 5 bases and J by 11 bases, and 11 bases separated the two germline ends.

The chain links TRBV6-5 to TRBJ1-1; 9 bases fit TRBD1. V gave up 4 bases and J gave up 4 bases; unmatched junction bases: 4. This CDR3 has 14 residues. CDR1 is MNHEY and CDR2 is SVGAGI in the germline V gene. CDR3 coding DNA: TGTGCCAGCAGTTGGACAGGGGATCGCACTGAAGCTTTCTTT. Amino acid sequence: CASSWTGDRTEAFF.

This sequence joins TRBV11-2 and TRBJ1-1; D not certain. Germline loops: CDR1 SGHAT, CDR2 FQNNGV. V was trimmed by 2 bases and J by 4 bases, leaving 8 bases between them. CDR3 length equals 13 residues. In DNA form, the CDR3 reads TGTGCCAGCAGCTTAACTACAGCCACTGAAGCTTTCTTT. Its translation is CASSLTTATEAFF.

J is TRBJ1-4 and V is TRBV4-1; D is possibly TRBD1 (6 bases). This CDR3 has 15 amino acids. Germline CDR1 and CDR2: MGHRA and YSYEKL. Trimming cost V 1 base and J 10 bases, with 16 bases left between them. The CDR3 protein is CASSQVEGEIGKLFF. In DNA form, the CDR3 reads TGCGCCAGCAGCCAAGTTGAGGGGGAGATCGGAAAACTGTTTTTT.

The CDR3 is CASVGPKGAGNTEAFF. The CDR3 coding sequence is TGTGCCAGCGTAGGCCCTAAGGGGGCCGGGAACACTGAAGCTTTCTTT. The gene calls are TRBV27 and TRBJ1-1; 7 bases align to TRBD1. Germline V gives CDR1 MNHEY, CDR2 SMNVEV (reference sequence). This CDR3 region has 16 residues. Trimming removed 8 bases from V and 1 base from J; junction bases left unmatched: 13.

The chain carries TRBV2 and TRBJ1-5; D unresolved. CDR3 size: 15 residues. CDR1 and CDR2 (germline): SNHLY, FYNNEI. V lost 3 bases and J 1 base, leaving 10 bases between the germline ends. The CDR3 reads CASSEGLGSNQPQHF. CDR3 in DNA: TGTGCCAGCAGTGAGGGCCTGGGGAGCAATCAGCCCCAGCATTTT.

This chain joins TRBV27 and TRBJ1-2; TRBD1 matches at 8 bases. This CDR3 comprises 13 residues. Germline lookup yields CDR1 MNHEY and CDR2 SMNVEV (reference sequence). Trimming at V came to 4 bases and at J to 4 bases, leaving 2 bases not matched to a gene. The CDR3 is CASSSTGAYGYTF. Written as DNA, the CDR3 is TGTGCCAGCAGTTCGACAGGGGCCTATGGCTACACCTTC.